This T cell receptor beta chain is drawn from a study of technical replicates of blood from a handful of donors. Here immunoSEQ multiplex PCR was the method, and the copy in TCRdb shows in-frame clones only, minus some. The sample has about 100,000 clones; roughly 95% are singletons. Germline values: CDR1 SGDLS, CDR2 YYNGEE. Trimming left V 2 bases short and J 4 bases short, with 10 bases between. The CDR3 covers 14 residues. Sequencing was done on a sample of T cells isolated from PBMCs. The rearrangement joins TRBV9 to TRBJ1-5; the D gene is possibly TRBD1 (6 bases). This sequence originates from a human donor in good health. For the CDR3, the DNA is TGTGCCAGCAGCGTGGGGGACACTAATCAGCCCCAGCATTTT. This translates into CASSVGDTNQPQHF. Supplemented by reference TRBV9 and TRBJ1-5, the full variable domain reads DSGVTQTPKHLITATGQRVTLRCSPRSGDLSVYWYQQSLDQGLQFLIQYYNGEERAKGNILERFSAQQFPDLHSELNLSSLELGDSALYFCASSVGDTNQPQHFGDGTRLSIL.